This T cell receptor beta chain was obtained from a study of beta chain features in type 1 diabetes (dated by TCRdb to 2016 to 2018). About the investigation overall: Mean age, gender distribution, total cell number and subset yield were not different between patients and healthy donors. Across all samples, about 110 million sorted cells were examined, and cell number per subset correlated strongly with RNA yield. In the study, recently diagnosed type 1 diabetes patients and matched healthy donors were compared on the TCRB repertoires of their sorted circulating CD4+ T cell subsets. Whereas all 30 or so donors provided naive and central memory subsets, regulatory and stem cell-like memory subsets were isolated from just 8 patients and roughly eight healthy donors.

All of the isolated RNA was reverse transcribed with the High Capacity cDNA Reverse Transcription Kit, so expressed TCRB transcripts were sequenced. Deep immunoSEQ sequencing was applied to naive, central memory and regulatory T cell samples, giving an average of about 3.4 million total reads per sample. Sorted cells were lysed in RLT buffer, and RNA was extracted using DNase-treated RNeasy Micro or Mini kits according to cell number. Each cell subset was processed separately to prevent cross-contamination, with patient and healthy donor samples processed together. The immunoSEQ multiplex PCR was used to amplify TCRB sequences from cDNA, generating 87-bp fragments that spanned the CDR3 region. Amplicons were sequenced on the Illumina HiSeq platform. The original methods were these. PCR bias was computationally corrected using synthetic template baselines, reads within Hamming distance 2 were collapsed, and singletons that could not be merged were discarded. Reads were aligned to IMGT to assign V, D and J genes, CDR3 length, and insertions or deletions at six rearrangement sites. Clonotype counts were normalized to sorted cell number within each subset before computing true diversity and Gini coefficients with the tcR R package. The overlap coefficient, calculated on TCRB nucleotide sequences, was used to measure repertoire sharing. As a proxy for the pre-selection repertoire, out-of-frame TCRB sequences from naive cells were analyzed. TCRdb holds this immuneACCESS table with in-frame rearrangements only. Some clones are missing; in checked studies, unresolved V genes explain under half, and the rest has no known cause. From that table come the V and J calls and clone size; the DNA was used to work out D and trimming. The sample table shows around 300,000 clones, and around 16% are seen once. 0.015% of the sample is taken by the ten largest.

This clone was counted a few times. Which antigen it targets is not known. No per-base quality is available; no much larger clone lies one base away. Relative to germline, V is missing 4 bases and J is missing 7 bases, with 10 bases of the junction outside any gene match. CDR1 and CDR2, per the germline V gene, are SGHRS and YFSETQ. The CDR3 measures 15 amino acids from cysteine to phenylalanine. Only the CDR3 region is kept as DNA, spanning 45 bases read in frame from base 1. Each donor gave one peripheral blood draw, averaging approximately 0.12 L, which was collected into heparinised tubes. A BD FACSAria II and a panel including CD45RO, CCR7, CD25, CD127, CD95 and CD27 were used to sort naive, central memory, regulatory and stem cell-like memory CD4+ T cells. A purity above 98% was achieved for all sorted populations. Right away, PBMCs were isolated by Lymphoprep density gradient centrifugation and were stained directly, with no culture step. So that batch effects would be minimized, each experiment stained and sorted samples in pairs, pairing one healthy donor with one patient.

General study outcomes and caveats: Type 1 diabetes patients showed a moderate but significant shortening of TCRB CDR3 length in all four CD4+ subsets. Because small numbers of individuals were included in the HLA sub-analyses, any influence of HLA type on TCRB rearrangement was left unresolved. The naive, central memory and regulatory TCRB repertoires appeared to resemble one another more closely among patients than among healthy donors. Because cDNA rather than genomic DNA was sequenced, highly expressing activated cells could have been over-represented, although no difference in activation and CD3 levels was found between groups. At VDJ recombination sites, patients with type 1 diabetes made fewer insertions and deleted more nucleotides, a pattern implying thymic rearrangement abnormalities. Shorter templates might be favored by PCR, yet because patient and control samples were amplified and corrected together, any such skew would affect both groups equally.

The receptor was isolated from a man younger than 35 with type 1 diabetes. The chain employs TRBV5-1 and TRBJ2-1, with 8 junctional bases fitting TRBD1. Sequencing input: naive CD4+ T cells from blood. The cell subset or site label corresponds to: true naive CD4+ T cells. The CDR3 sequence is CASSLGQGLRNEQFF. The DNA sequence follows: TGCGCCAGCAGCCTAGGACAGGGCCTTCGGAATGAGCAGTTCTTC.